This T cell receptor (beta chain) was profiled in a study of blood T cell repertoires in COVID-19. V shed 5 bases, J shed 1 base, and the junction held 8 bases outside the gene matches. The CDR3 is 16 amino acids. Germline CDR1 and CDR2: SGHTA and FQGNSA. The data were produced by immunoSEQ multiplex PCR, yet TCRdb's version contains in-frame clones alone and is incomplete. The sample shows about 79,000 clones, around 89% of them seen only once. Turning to this clone: The same CDR3 also results from other DNA sequences found in this sample.

Source material: peripheral blood. The clonotype comes from a man between 65 and 85 years old with active or convalescent COVID-19. The chain employs TRBV7-2 and TRBJ2-7, with 10 bases fitting TRBD1. The CDR3 DNA is TGTGCCAGCAGCACCGGGACAGGGGTTGGGTCCTACGAGCAGTACTTC. Translating gives CASSTGTGVGSYEQYF.